A selection of T cell receptor beta chains follows, all from one sample in a study of blood T cell repertoires in COVID-19. Sequencing used immunoSEQ multiplex PCR; TCRdb keeps in-frame clones, though not all of them. The top ten clones hold about 26% of a sample with tens of thousands of clones, 86% of them seen once. The sequenced material came from peripheral blood. These receptors were taken from a man in his fifties or sixties with active or convalescent COVID-19. Both conserved end residues are part of each CDR3. D genes are given only for firm matches. Size is omitted from some rows. Given values are once, few, many or a class for expanded clones.

clone_size	d_call	j_call	v_call	cdr3_aa	cdr3_nt
-	-	TRBJ1-2	TRBV5-1	CASSSQGRDAGYTF	TGCGCCAGCAGCTCACAGGGTCGGGACGCTGGCTACACCTTC
-	TRBD1	TRBJ2-5	TRBV19	CASTFTGGETQYF	TGTGCCAGTACCTTCACAGGGGGCGAGACCCAGTACTTC
-	TRBD1	TRBJ1-3	TRBV5-4	CATRQGAGNTIYF	TGTGCCACAAGACAGGGGGCGGGAAACACCATATATTTT
-	-	TRBJ2-5	TRBV7-2	CASSYQGQETQYF	TGTGCCAGCAGCTACCAGGGCCAAGAGACCCAGTACTTC
-	-	TRBJ1-2	TRBV19	CASSIARGYGYTF	TGTGCCAGTAGTATTGCCAGGGGATATGGCTACACCTTC
-	-	TRBJ2-2	TRBV12-3/TRBV12-4	CASSRETGELFF	TGTGCCAGCAGCCGGGAAACCGGGGAGCTGTTTTTT
-	TRBD1	TRBJ2-1	TRBV24-1	CATSDIRDRVSNEQFF	TGTGCCACCAGTGATATTAGGGACAGGGTATCCAATGAGCAGTTCTTC
-	-	TRBJ2-3	TRBV9	CASSPRGRGPDTQYF	TGTGCCAGCAGCCCCCGAGGCAGGGGCCCAGATACGCAGTATTTT
-	TRBD2	TRBJ2-7	TRBV19	CASSDPSGSSYEQYF	TGTGCCAGTAGTGACCCTAGCGGGAGCTCCTACGAGCAGTACTTC
-	TRBD1	TRBJ2-7	TRBV19	CASSIDSDRARNEQYF	TGTGCCAGTAGTATAGATTCGGACAGGGCACGGAACGAGCAGTACTTC
once	TRBD1	TRBJ1-2	TRBV5-1	CASSWDVETGGHGYTF	TGCGCCAGCAGCTGGGATGTAGAGACAGGGGGCCATGGCTACACCTTC
-	TRBD2	TRBJ2-1	TRBV18	CASSLRTSGGSSYNEQFF	TGTGCCAGCTCACTAAGGACTAGCGGAGGGAGCTCCTACAATGAGCAGTTCTTC
-	-	TRBJ2-3	TRBV7-2	CASRLPAEGQDTQYF	TGTGCCAGCAGACTCCCCGCGGAGGGGCAAGATACGCAGTATTTT
-	TRBD1	TRBJ1-6	TRBV6-6	CASRTGTGDHSPLHF	TGTGCCAGCAGGACCGGGACAGGGGACCACTCACCCCTCCACTTT
-	-	TRBJ2-1	TRBV19	CASSIGRGAFLGQFF	TGTGCCAGTAGTATAGGCAGGGGCGCATTCCTGGGGCAGTTCTTC
few	-	TRBJ1-4	TRBV6-2/TRBV6-3	CASRYRGTLNEKLFF	TGTGCCAGCAGGTACCGTGGGACACTTAATGAAAAACTGTTTTTT
-	TRBD1	TRBJ1-1	TRBV18	CASSPRQGAVGTEAFF	TGTGCCAGCTCACCGCGACAGGGGGCGGTAGGCACTGAAGCTTTCTTT
-	TRBD1	TRBJ2-7	TRBV9	CASSAGTADYEQYF	TGTGCCAGCAGCGCCGGGACAGCCGACTACGAGCAGTACTTC
-	TRBD1	TRBJ2-2	TRBV11-2	CASLRTGWGGELFF	TGTGCCAGCTTGAGGACAGGGTGGGGCGGGGAGCTGTTTTTT
-	-	TRBJ1-2	TRBV5-6	CASSTQDHYGYTF	TGTGCCAGCAGCACACAGGATCACTATGGCTACACCTTC
-	-	TRBJ1-2	TRBV5-8	CASSSPTGTKYYYGYTF	TGTGCCAGCAGCTCACCGACAGGAACGAAGTACTACTATGGCTACACCTTC
-	TRBD1	TRBJ1-2	TRBV15	CATAEDRGLYGYTF	TGTGCCACCGCCGAGGACAGGGGCCTCTATGGCTACACCTTC
-	TRBD2	TRBJ2-6	TRBV5-4	CASSRGGSGANVLTF	TGTGCCAGCAGCCGGGGGGGCTCTGGGGCCAACGTCCTGACTTTC
-	-	TRBJ2-1	TRBV30	CAWKPQGEGSYNEQFF	TGTGCCTGGAAACCACAGGGAGAGGGCTCCTACAATGAGCAGTTCTTC
-	TRBD2	TRBJ2-5	TRBV7-6	CASSLVRTSGEETQYF	TGTGCCAGCAGCCTCGTGAGGACTAGCGGGGAAGAGACCCAGTACTTC
-	-	TRBJ2-3	TRBV6-1	CASSETHGTDTQYF	TGTGCCAGCAGTGAAACACACGGCACAGATACGCAGTATTTT
-	-	TRBJ1-1	TRBV19	CASSIGGLQGTGTEAFF	TGTGCCAGTAGTATAGGGGGCCTACAGGGAACGGGCACTGAAGCTTTCTTT
-	TRBD2	TRBJ2-5	TRBV5-1	CASSSWESGGRETQYF	TGCGCCAGCAGCTCATGGGAGTCGGGGGGTCGAGAGACCCAGTACTTC
-	TRBD1	TRBJ1-2	TRBV19	CASSASDRARLGYTF	TGTGCCAGTAGTGCGAGCGACAGGGCTCGTCTTGGCTACACCTTC
few	TRBD1	TRBJ2-7	TRBV6-5	CASSRGTEIYEQYF	TGTGCCAGCAGTCGAGGGACAGAGATCTACGAGCAGTACTTC
-	-	TRBJ1-6	TRBV6-5	CASFPGYNSPLHF	TGTGCCAGCTTTCCGGGTTACAATTCACCCCTCCACTTT
once	TRBD2	TRBJ2-1	TRBV11-2	CASSLEAWTSGGRGHEQFF	TGTGCCAGCAGCTTAGAAGCCTGGACTAGCGGGGGCCGGGGGCATGAGCAGTTCTTC
-	-	TRBJ2-3	TRBV4-1	CASSQDRDYTDTQYF	TGCGCCAGCAGCCAAGACAGAGACTACACAGATACGCAGTATTTT
-	TRBD2	TRBJ2-3	TRBV5-4	CASSLGGEDTHTQYF	TGTGCCAGCAGCCTCGGGGGGGAGGACACACATACGCAGTATTTT
-	TRBD1	TRBJ1-2	TRBV27	CASSLSRAQGGYTF	TGTGCCAGCAGTTTATCGAGGGCACAGGGGGGCTACACCTTC
-	-	TRBJ2-1	TRBV7-8	CASSPPSDEQFF	TGTGCCAGCAGCCCCCCGTCAGATGAGCAGTTCTTC
-	-	TRBJ1-5	TRBV10-2	CASSESSKGNQPQHF	TGCGCCAGCAGTGAGTCTTCCAAGGGGAATCAGCCCCAGCATTTT
-	-	TRBJ1-2	TRBV15	CATSRDRGFGYTF	TGTGCCACCAGCAGAGATAGGGGCTTTGGCTACACCTTC
-	TRBD2	TRBJ2-1	TRBV5-5	CASSPGLAGAHEQFF	TGTGCCAGCAGCCCAGGACTAGCGGGAGCGCATGAGCAGTTCTTC
-	-	TRBJ1-2	TRBV4-1	CASSQVPGEHYGYTF	TGCGCCAGCAGCCAAGTACCAGGGGAGCACTATGGCTACACCTTC